This TCR beta chain was sequenced during a study of T-cell memory formation after mild COVID-19. Study in general: Clusters were largely donor specific.

TCRdb re-analysed the 5' RACE reads in MiXCR, keeping a single row per CDR3 protein. The sample shows some 250,000 distinct CDR3 sequences, approximately 19% of them seen only once. In regard to this clonotype: What it binds is unknown. Its ends do not fully match the called genes, so a read error is possible.

Findings of the study overall: A second wave expanding day 15 to 37 was CD4+-biased; contracting clones were balanced.

Germline CDR1 SEHNR, CDR2 FQNEAQ (reference sequence). The CDR3 totals 13 residues. The receptor comes from a man younger than 30 who had mild COVID-19 (a few samples of this study predate the infection). Cell type and time point are not known. The V gene is TRBV7-9, the J gene TRBJ1-2, with D unclear. Material for sequencing was PBMCs or a T cell subset sorted from them (not recorded which). This CDR3 is CASSIVPAYGYTF. The CDR3 DNA reads TGTGCAAGCAGTATCGTCCCAGCCTATGGCTACACCTTC.